A selection of T cell receptor beta chains follows, all from one sample in a study of blood T cells in healthy people across ages. In TCRdb, the 5' RACE reads were re-called with MiXCR into one record per CDR3 protein. Of hundreds of thousands of distinct CDR3 sequences listed, around 38% were seen once; the top ten hold about 30%. Sequences were obtained from blood. These receptor sequences come from an elderly man in good health. The CDR3 runs from the conserved cysteine through the conserved F or W. The order of the fields is V gene, J gene, CDR3 protein.

>TRBV3-1|TRBJ2-2
CASSQDKSTGELFF
>TRBV3-1|TRBJ2-3
CASGSGVITDTQYF
>TRBV11-2|TRBJ2-5
CASSLTQSYNEQYF
>TRBV4-1|TRBJ2-1
CASSQGGRTINEQFF
>TRBV2|TRBJ2-2
CATRGGQGETGELFF
>TRBV9|TRBJ2-3
CASSAGGVAGGSGDTQYF
>TRBV7-2|.
CASSPGRDSYEQYF
>TRBV14|TRBJ2-3
CASSQDLRDTQYF
>TRBV14|TRBJ2-7
CASSQEAEREYEQYF
>TRBV6-5|TRBJ2-1
CASRRAGKGNEQFF
>TRBV5-1|TRBJ1-2
CASSLGIRQGLDYGYTF
>TRBV6-2/TRBV6-3|TRBJ2-7
CASSPKIGQYF
>TRBV7-9|TRBJ2-7
CASRIGPEQYF
>TRBV3-1|TRBJ2-5
CASSSRDRAETQYF
>TRBV3-1|TRBJ2-2
CASSQVPRGVPGELFF
>TRBV5-1|TRBJ1-1
CASSLEGTNTEAFF
>TRBV5-1|TRBJ1-5
CASSLFRGNQPQHF
>TRBV11-1|TRBJ2-3
CASSLYKGSTDTQYF
>TRBV28|TRBJ2-7
CASSLSGALYEQYF
>TRBV27|TRBJ2-7
CASSPRDRGVYDQYF
>TRBV6-6|TRBJ1-4
CASSYSGSTSEKLFF
>TRBV7-9|TRBJ2-1
CASSYQAGGPLNEQFF
>TRBV5-1|TRBJ2-5
CASSLQGSEETQYF
>TRBV15|TRBJ2-3
CATSKEQGLDTQYF
>TRBV7-2|TRBJ2-1
CASSLDPGLYNGQFF
>TRBV4-1|TRBJ1-5
CASSQDGRTRPQHF
>TRBV4-2|TRBJ2-7
CASSEGGLSYEQYF
>TRBV7-3|TRBJ2-4
CASSSSNAFPNEQYF
>TRBV7-2|TRBJ2-3
CASSSQGRGSTQYF
>TRBV3-1|TRBJ2-7
CASSQVCLGGYEQYF
>TRBV27|TRBJ2-3
CASSINRGRDTQYF
>TRBV11-2|TRBJ2-7
CASSWGSGTHYEQYF
>TRBV7-2|.
CASSIFRQGRYEQYF
>TRBV5-1|TRBJ2-5
CASRRTGGVGEQYF
>TRBV5-1|TRBJ2-5
CASRSAGQGLETQYF
>TRBV7-2|TRBJ2-7
CASSLGVINEQYF
>TRBV2|TRBJ1-5
CASSVREGGNQPQHF
>TRBV7-2|TRBJ2-5
CASSLDRLVTETQYF
>TRBV6-2/TRBV6-3|TRBJ2-7
CASRSGGRASYEQYF
>TRBV28|TRBJ2-5
CASSRQVDGETQYF
>TRBV29-1|TRBJ2-3
CSVEGSPGSPDTQYF
>TRBV6-1|TRBJ1-5
CASSEALVRNQPQHF
>TRBV5-1|TRBJ1-1
CASSYGQEMNTEAFF
>TRBV7-2|TRBJ2-3
CASSDGGRPDTQYF
>TRBV20-1|TRBJ2-2
CRDEHLAVWDTGELFF
>TRBV3-1|TRBJ2-7
CAIGAGGFHEQYF
>TRBV12-3/TRBV12-4|TRBJ1-4
CASSDATNEKLFF
>TRBV2|TRBJ1-1
CASSGGTGGSAAFF
>TRBV7-2|TRBJ1-1
CASSPLGGGYTEAFF
>TRBV20-1|TRBJ1-2
CSARGPTQGYGYTF
>TRBV29-1|TRBJ2-5
CSVGGVVMGLKETQYF
>TRBV9|TRBJ2-2
CASSPRQGFTGELFF
>TRBV29-1|TRBJ2-7
CSAWTSGPRLSYEQYF
>TRBV5-6|TRBJ2-3
CASSPDRGRTDTQYF
>TRBV29-1|TRBJ2-5
CSAVGTSGSRETQYF